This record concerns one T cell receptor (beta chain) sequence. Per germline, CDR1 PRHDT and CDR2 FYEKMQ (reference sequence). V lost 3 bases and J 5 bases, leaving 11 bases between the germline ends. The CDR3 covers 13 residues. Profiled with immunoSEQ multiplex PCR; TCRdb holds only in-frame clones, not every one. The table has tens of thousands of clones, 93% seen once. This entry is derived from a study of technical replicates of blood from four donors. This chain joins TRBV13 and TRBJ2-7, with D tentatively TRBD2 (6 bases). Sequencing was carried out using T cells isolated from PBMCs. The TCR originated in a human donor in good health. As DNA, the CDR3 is TGTGCCAGCAGCTTTCGGGGGTTCAACGAGCAGTACTTC. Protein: CASSFRGFNEQYF.